Below, 12 T cell receptor beta chains from the same sample are listed, as sequenced in a study of CD4+ T cells in melanoma. Produced via immunoSEQ multiplex PCR; TCRdb's table is partial and in-frame only. The repertoire holds roughly 110,000 clones, with over 80% as singletons. The sequenced material came from peripheral blood. These receptors were obtained from a human donor with melanoma.

The chain has TRBV15 and TRBJ1-2; 9 nucleotides agree with TRBD1. This CDR3 spans 16 amino acids. Looked up from germline, CDR1 is LNHNV and CDR2 is YYDKDF (reference sequence). The ends lost 8 bases at V and 2 bases at J; junction bases unmatched: 12. CDR3 in DNA: TGTGCCACCTCTGGCGGCACCGGGACAGGGAACTATGGCTACACCTTC. This sequence encodes CATSGGTGTGNYGYTF.

This chain connects TRBV5-1 to TRBJ1-1; weak D call: TRBD1 (6 bases). CDR3 length: 13 amino acids. With 3 bases removed from V and 1 base from J, the gap between germline ends came to 7 bases. In germline, CDR1 is SGHRS, CDR2 YFSETQ. The CDR3 loop reads CASSSQGNTEAFF. CDR3 DNA: TGCGCCAGCAGCTCACAGGGGAACACTGAAGCTTTCTTT.

The J gene is TRBJ1-2, the V gene TRBV30; the D is unclear. This CDR3 is built from 12 residues. CDR1 is GTSNPN, CDR2 SVGIG, per germline (reference sequence). Between the trimmed V and J ends, which lost 2 bases and 6 bases, there was a span of 10 bases. In nucleotides, the CDR3 is TGTGCCTGGAGTCTCGGGATAAATGGCTACACCTTC. As protein: CAWSLGINGYTF.

DNA for the CDR3: TGTGCCAGCAGCTCCCGACAGCCCCAGCATTTT. Translation: CASSSRQPQHF. The rearrangement uses TRBV28 and TRBJ1-5, with D unresolved. Germline-derived CDR1 and CDR2 are MDHEN and SYDVKM. CDR3 length equals 11 residues. Trimming shortened V by 6 bases and J by 7 bases, and 7 bases separated the two germline ends.

CDR3 sequence reads: CASSLDHRGSNQPQHF. The CDR3 DNA sequence: TGCGCCAGCAGCTTGGATCACAGGGGGAGCAATCAGCCCCAGCATTTT. This chain joins TRBV5-1 and TRBJ1-5, with 8 bases matching TRBD1. Germline trimming cut 0 bases from V and 1 base from J; bases unmatched to any gene: 3. The germline V gene encodes CDR1 SGHRS and CDR2 YFSETQ. This CDR3 has 16 residues.

The V call is TRBV28, the J call TRBJ1-5; TRBD1 matches at 7 bases. The CDR3 totals 17 residues. The germline gives CDR1 MDHEN, CDR2 SYDVKM. With V trimmed by 6 bases and J by 0 bases, 11 bases remained unmatched. The CDR3 DNA is TGTGCCAGCAGGCTCCCAGGGGGGGTCTATAGCAATCAGCCCCAGCATTTT. Amino acid sequence: CASRLPGGVYSNQPQHF.

The chain has TRBV4-3 and TRBJ1-6; a weak D match, TRBD1 (5 bases). Deletions cut 6 bases from V and 9 bases from J, with 18 bases between. Germline V gene sequence: CDR1 LGHNA, CDR2 YSLEER. The CDR3 loop spans 15 amino acids. In nucleotides, the CDR3 is TGCGCCAGCAGGCCCCAGGGAGGGATTCGTTCACCCCTCCACTTT. Its translation is CASRPQGGIRSPLHF.

This clone has a single count. The chain couples TRBV7-2 to TRBJ1-5, with D possibly TRBD1 on 5 matching bases. The CDR3 is made up of 14 amino acids. The V and J ends lost 4 bases and 7 bases respectively, with 14 bases between them. From germline, CDR1 is SGHTA and CDR2 FQGNSA. The CDR3 region is CASSSRGGEQPQHF. CDR3 in DNA: TGTGCCAGCAGCTCACGGGGGGGGGAGCAGCCCCAGCATTTT.

The chain joins TRBV6-5 to TRBJ1-6; D gene unclear. CDR3 length equals 13 residues. Trimming took off 0 bases at V and 6 bases at J, with 3 bases between the two ends. CDR1 and CDR2 (germline): MNHEY, SVGAGI. The CDR3: CASSYSVNSPLHF. The CDR3 DNA sequence: TGTGCCAGCAGTTACTCGGTTAATTCACCCCTCCACTTT.

V usage is TRBV6-1 and J usage is TRBJ2-7, with 11 bases fitting TRBD1. Germline V gene data show CDR1 as MNHNS and CDR2 as SASEGT. The CDR3 has 18 residues. The trim removed 1 base at V and 8 bases at J, leaving 16 bases unmatched. The CDR3 loop reads CASSEGTGGSFGILQQYF. The CDR3 nucleotides are TGTGCCAGCAGTGAAGGGACAGGGGGCTCCTTTGGGATTTTGCAGCAGTACTTC.

This clone was recorded only once. The chain is built from TRBV7-9 and TRBJ2-2; no reliable D call. Germline V CDR1 and CDR2: SEHNR, FQNEAQ (reference sequence). This CDR3 comprises 12 residues. Trimming stripped 11 bases from V and 4 bases from J, with 11 bases between. CDR3 coding DNA: TGTGCCTCCGGTTTGGGCACCGGGGAGCTGTTTTTT. Translating gives CASGLGTGELFF.

The chain links TRBV6-1 to TRBJ2-6; D is perhaps TRBD2 (5 bases). V shed 7 bases and J shed 2 bases, with 9 bases lying between them. The germline V gene encodes CDR1 MNHNS and CDR2 SASEGT. The CDR3 runs to 14 residues. CDR3 residues: CASTLRAGANVLTF. The DNA of the CDR3 is TGTGCCAGCACCCTGCGGGCTGGGGCCAACGTCCTGACTTTC.